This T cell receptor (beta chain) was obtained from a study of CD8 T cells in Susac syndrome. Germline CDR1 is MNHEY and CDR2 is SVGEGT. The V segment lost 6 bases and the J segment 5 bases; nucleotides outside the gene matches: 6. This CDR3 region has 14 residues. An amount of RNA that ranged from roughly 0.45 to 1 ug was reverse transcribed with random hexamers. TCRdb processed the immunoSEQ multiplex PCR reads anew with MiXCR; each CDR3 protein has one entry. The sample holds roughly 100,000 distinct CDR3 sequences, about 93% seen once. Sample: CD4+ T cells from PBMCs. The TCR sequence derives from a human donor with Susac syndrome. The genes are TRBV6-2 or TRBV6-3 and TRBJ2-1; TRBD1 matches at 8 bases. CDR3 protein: CASRGQEGNNEQFF. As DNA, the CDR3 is TGTGCCAGCAGGGGACAGGAAGGAAACAATGAGCAGTTCTTC.